This T cell receptor beta chain originates from a study of Ad26.COV2.S vaccination and SARS-CoV-2 variants. Treatment noted: some 20 received Ad26.COV2.S at low or high dose, single or two shots; 5 received placebo; per-sample allocation not given. Repertoires come from day 63 after the first vaccine or placebo injection. The CDR3 covers 15 residues. Germline V gene data show CDR1 as MNHEY and CDR2 as SMNVEV (reference sequence). The junction had 6 bases not matched to a gene; V was cut back by 6 bases and J by 3 bases. Here immunoSEQ multiplex PCR was the method, and the copy in TCRdb shows in-frame clones only, minus some. The sample lists about 280,000 clones; around 87% were seen once.

Material: peripheral blood, obtained in a trial of Ad26.COV2.S vaccine versus placebo. V and J are TRBV27 and TRBJ2-2, with 8 bases lining up with TRBD2. This TCR came from a person aged 18-65 years who received the Ad26.COV2.S COVID-19 vaccine or a placebo. In DNA, the CDR3 is TGTGCCAGCAGCCCGCGGGGGGCTTACACCGGGGAGCTGTTTTTT. It is translated as CASSPRGAYTGELFF.